What follows are 22 T cell receptor beta chains derived from one specimen sequenced in a study of identical twins. Each CDR3 protein is one row after TCRdb ran MiXCR on the 5' RACE reads. This table has a few hundred thousand distinct CDR3 sequences, about 8.3% appearing once. These data were also reused for a study on yellow fever vaccine responses in identical twins.

The sequencing input was CD8+ T cells sorted from blood. Source of these receptors: a woman aged 18-29 years in good health.

This clonotype was found a few times. V gene TRBV11-2 combines with J gene TRBJ1-1, with 7 bases lining up with TRBD1. The CDR3 spans 15 residues. CDR1 and CDR2 (germline): SGHAT, FQNNGV. The J segment lost 3 bases and the V segment lost 1 base, leaving 5 bases of the junction unmatched. CDR3 sequence reads: CASSLVPGGDTEAFF. The CDR3 DNA follows: TGTGCCAGCAGCTTAGTTCCAGGGGGAGACACTGAAGCTTTCTTT.

The chain has TRBV7-8 and TRBJ2-7; D is perhaps TRBD1 (6 bases). V lost 5 bases, J lost 5 bases, and 19 bases lay in between. In germline, CDR1 is SGHVS, CDR2 FQNEAQ. The CDR3 sequence is 15 residues long. DNA of the CDR3: TGTGCCAGCAGCCCCTTCACAGGGTTGGCCAACGAGCAGTACTTC. Its protein is CASSPFTGLANEQYF.

This clonotype was detected ten times or more. CDR3 in DNA: TGTGCCAGCAGTCCCCCAGGGGGGAATTCACCCCTCCACTTT. Translating it yields CASSPPGGNSPLHF. The J gene is TRBJ1-6, the V gene TRBV25-1, with 7 bases aligning to TRBD1. V was pared by 5 bases and J by 7 bases, with 5 bases of the junction left unmatched. CDR3 size: 14 residues. Germline loops: CDR1 MGHDK, CDR2 SYGVNS.

This clonotype was detected only a few times. The CDR3, as DNA: TGTGCCAGCAGCAACCCTATCGGAAGCGGGATGTCCTACGAGCAGTACTTC. As protein: CASSNPIGSGMSYEQYF. V gene TRBV11-2 combines with J gene TRBJ2-7; 7 bases line up with TRBD2. Germline CDR1 reads SGHAT; CDR2 reads FQNNGV. The CDR3 is made up of 17 amino acids. With V trimmed by 5 bases and J by 1 base, 14 bases remained unmatched.

V and J are TRBV7-3 and TRBJ1-1; D unresolved. Between the trimmed V and J ends, which lost 2 bases and 4 bases, there was a span of 17 bases. CDR1 is SGHTA, CDR2 FQGTGA, per germline. The CDR3 length is 16 residues. The DNA of the CDR3 is TGTGCCAGCAGCTTATCGGTGGGGATCGGGAGCACTGAAGCTTTCTTT. Encoded protein: CASSLSVGIGSTEAFF.

This clonotype has ten or more counts. The chain joins TRBV29-1 to TRBJ2-7, with no clear D. The CDR3 has 13 residues. In germline, CDR1 is SQVTM, CDR2 ANQGSEA. V lost 4 bases and J lost 0, with 10 bases in between. The CDR3 here is CSVVDRSSYEQYF. The CDR3 DNA follows: TGCAGCGTTGTGGACCGGAGCTCCTACGAGCAGTACTTC.

On this clonotype: Its ends do not fully match the called genes, so a read error is possible. The chain links TRBV12-3 or TRBV12-4 to TRBJ2-7; 9 bases map to TRBD2. This CDR3 has 14 amino acids. In DNA, the CDR3 is TGTGCCAGCAGTATAGCGGGGGCCCCCTACGAGCAGTACTTC. This sequence encodes CASSIAGAPYEQYF.

V and J are TRBV6-1 and TRBJ2-6; D is uncertain. Germline CDR1 is MNHNS and CDR2 is SASEGT. With 6 bases removed from V and 0 bases from J, the gap between germline ends came to 6 bases. The CDR3 loop spans 14 amino acids. CDR3 nucleotide sequence: TGTGCCAGCAGCGGTAACTCTGGGGCCAACGTCCTGACTTTC. Encoded protein: CASSGNSGANVLTF.

This clonotype was detected only a few times. This chain uses TRBV5-6 with TRBJ2-4; D perhaps matches TRBD1 (6 bases). The V and J ends lost 3 bases and 0 bases respectively, with 25 bases between them. CDR3 length: 20 residues. Per the germline V gene, CDR1 is SGHDT and CDR2 is YYEEEE. CDR3 residues: CASSSGLMSTGWLAKNIQYF. The CDR3 region has the DNA TGTGCCAGCAGCTCGGGATTAATGTCTACAGGGTGGCTAGCCAAAAACATTCAGTACTTC.

The V and J genes are TRBV6-5 and TRBJ1-4, with D possibly TRBD1 on 6 matching bases. V lost 0 bases, J lost 4 bases, and 9 bases lay in between. The V gene's germline CDR1 is MNHEY and CDR2 SVGAGI. This CDR3 spans 15 amino acids. This chain's CDR3 is CASSYSDSFNEKLFF. As DNA, the CDR3 is TGTGCCAGCAGTTACTCGGACAGTTTTAATGAAAAACTGTTTTTT.

The chain employs TRBV7-9 and TRBJ2-7; D is undetermined. CDR1 and CDR2 (germline): SEHNR, FQNEAQ (reference sequence). V was pared by 1 base and J by 5 bases, with 6 bases between. The CDR3 is 12 residues long. The CDR3 sequence: CASSLGANEQYF. The CDR3 bases are TGTGCCAGCAGCTTAGGGGCGAACGAGCAGTACTTC.

This clonotype turned up a few times. The chain employs TRBV7-9 and TRBJ2-7; D is perhaps TRBD1 (5 bases). Trimming took off 4 bases at V and 12 bases at J, with 16 bases between the two ends. This CDR3 is 12 amino acids long. The germline gives CDR1 SEHNR, CDR2 FQNEAQ (reference sequence). CDR3 loop: CASSYGHADGYF. The DNA of the CDR3 is TGTGCCAGCAGCTACGGACACGCCGATGGGTACTTC.

This clonotype has only a few counts. The V and J genes are TRBV6-5 and TRBJ2-3, with a weak D call TRBD1 (5 bases). CDR3 length equals 15 residues. The germline V gene encodes CDR1 MNHEY and CDR2 SVGAGI. V was pared by 2 bases and J by 4 bases, with 13 bases between. CDR3 DNA sequence: TGTGCCAGCAGTTACACAGGTGCCGGCGCAGATACGCAGTATTTT. Translation: CASSYTGAGADTQYF.

This clonotype was seen more than once but under ten times. The V call is TRBV30, the J call TRBJ2-1; D gene uncertain. This CDR3 contains 15 residues. Trimming pared 1 base from V and 0 bases from J, leaving 10 bases between. Germline V gives CDR1 GTSNPN, CDR2 SVGIG (reference sequence). DNA of the CDR3: TGTGCCTGGAGTGAGGGTACCAGCTCCTACAATGAGCAGTTCTTC. Protein: CAWSEGTSSYNEQFF.

This clonotype was seen a few times. The J gene is TRBJ2-7, the V gene TRBV19; unclear D gene. The germline V and J ends were trimmed by 3 bases and 1 base, with 7 bases remaining between them. From germline, CDR1 is LNHDA and CDR2 SQIVND (reference sequence). The CDR3 is 13 amino acids. The CDR3 region is CASSILFSYEQYF. CDR3 DNA sequence: TGTGCCAGTAGTATTTTATTTTCCTACGAGCAGTACTTC.

V usage is TRBV24-1 and J usage is TRBJ2-5, with a tentative D call TRBD1 (6 bases). The germline V gene has CDR1 KGHDR and CDR2 SFDVKD. The CDR3 length is 15 residues. V was clipped by 3 bases and J by 5 bases, with 15 bases between them. The CDR3 loop reads CATSDRRDIRETQYF. The CDR3 coding sequence is TGTGCCACCAGTGATCGAAGGGACATACGGGAGACCCAGTACTTC.

V and J are TRBV7-9 and TRBJ2-7; D is perhaps TRBD1 (5 bases). Trimming removed 6 bases at V and 5 bases at J, with 14 bases between. Germline V gives CDR1 SEHNR, CDR2 FQNEAQ (reference sequence). The CDR3 contains 13 residues. The CDR3 here is CASSRGPLDEQYF. CDR3 bases: TGTGCCAGCAGTAGGGGCCCCCTGGACGAGCAGTACTTC. Complete variable domain (other parts from reference TRBV7-9 and TRBJ2-7): DTGVSQNPRHKITKRGQNVTFRCDPISEHNRLYWYRQTLGQGPEFLTYFQNEAQLEKSRLLSDRFSAERPKGSFSTLEIQRTEQGDSAMYLCASSRGPLDEQYFGPGTRLTVT.

This clonotype showed up just a few times. The gene calls are TRBV11-3 and TRBJ2-7, with no clear D. V dropped 4 bases and J dropped 2 bases, with 12 bases sitting between them. The CDR3 sequence is 14 residues long. Germline CDR1 SGHNT, CDR2 YENEEA. CDR3 amino acids: CASSSDLRPYEQYF. CDR3 DNA sequence: TGTGCCAGCAGCTCAGACTTGCGGCCCTACGAGCAGTACTTC.

This clonotype was counted a few times. V usage is TRBV7-9 and J usage is TRBJ2-1; D remains unclear. Deletions cut 3 bases from V and 1 base from J, with 7 bases between. The CDR3 runs 14 residues. Germline CDR1 and CDR2: SEHNR and FQNEAQ (reference sequence). The CDR3 DNA reads TGTGCCAGCAGCTTCTATCCGTCCTACAATGAGCAGTTCTTC. As protein: CASSFYPSYNEQFF.

DNA of the CDR3: TGCAGCGCCCCGTTGTGGGACCCCCTCCACTTT. Its translation is CSAPLWDPLHF. The chain carries TRBV29-1 and TRBJ1-6; D is perhaps TRBD1 (5 bases). The CDR3 spans 11 residues. Germline CDR1 and CDR2: SQVTM and ANQGSEA. With 7 bases removed from V and 13 bases from J, the gap between germline ends came to 14 bases.

This clonotype was observed many times. J is TRBJ2-7 and V is TRBV28, with 10 bases that match TRBD1. Germline V gene lookup returns CDR1 MDHEN and CDR2 SYDVKM. The CDR3 loop spans 15 amino acids. The trim removed 5 bases at V and 4 bases at J, leaving 8 bases unmatched. CDR3 DNA sequence: TGTGCCAGCAGTCGCGGACCGGGACAGGGGTACGAGCAGTACTTC. This sequence encodes CASSRGPGQGYEQYF.

This clonotype came up a few times. The chain joins TRBV20-1 to TRBJ2-7, with 8 bases aligning to TRBD1. This CDR3 is built from 14 residues. V lost 4 bases, J lost 4 bases, and 9 bases stayed unmatched. Germline loops: CDR1 DFQATT, CDR2 SNEGSKA (reference sequence). The CDR3 DNA follows: TGCAGTGCTATGGACAGGGATGAGTGGTACGAGCAGTACTTC. It codes for CSAMDRDEWYEQYF.